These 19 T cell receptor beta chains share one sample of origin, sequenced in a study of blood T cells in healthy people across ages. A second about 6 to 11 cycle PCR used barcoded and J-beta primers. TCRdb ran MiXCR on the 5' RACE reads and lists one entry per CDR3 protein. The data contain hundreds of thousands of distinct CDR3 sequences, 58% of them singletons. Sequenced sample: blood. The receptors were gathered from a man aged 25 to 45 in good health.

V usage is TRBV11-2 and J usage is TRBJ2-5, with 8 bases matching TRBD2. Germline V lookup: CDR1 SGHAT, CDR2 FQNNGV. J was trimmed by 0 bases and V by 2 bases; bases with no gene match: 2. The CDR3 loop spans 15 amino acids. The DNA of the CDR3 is TGTGCCAGCAGCTTATTCGGGGGGGACCAAGAGACCCAGTACTTC. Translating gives CASSLFGGDQETQYF.

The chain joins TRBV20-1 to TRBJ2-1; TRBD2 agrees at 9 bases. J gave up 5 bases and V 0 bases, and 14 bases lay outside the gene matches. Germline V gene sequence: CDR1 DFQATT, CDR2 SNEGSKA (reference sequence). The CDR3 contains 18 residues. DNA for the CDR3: TGCAGTGCTAGAGAGCCCTTGTACAGGCTAGCGGGAAACAATGAGCAGTTCTTC. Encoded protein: CSAREPLYRLAGNNEQFF.

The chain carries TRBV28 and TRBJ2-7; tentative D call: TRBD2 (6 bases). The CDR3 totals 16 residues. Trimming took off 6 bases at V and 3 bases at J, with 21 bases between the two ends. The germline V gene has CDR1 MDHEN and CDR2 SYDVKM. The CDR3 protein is CASRKPPGTDHYEQYF. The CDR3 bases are TGTGCCAGCAGGAAGCCCCCCGGGACTGACCACTACGAGCAGTACTTC.

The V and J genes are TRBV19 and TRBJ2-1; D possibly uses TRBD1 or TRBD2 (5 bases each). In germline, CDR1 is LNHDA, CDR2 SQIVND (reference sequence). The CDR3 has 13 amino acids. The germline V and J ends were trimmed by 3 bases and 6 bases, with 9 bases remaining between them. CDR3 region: CASSMGPTNEQFF. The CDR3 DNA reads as TGTGCCAGTAGTATGGGACCCACCAATGAGCAGTTCTTC.

CDR3 nucleotides: TGCAGTGCTCCACCCATTATTTCGACTAGCGGGACGACCTACGAGCAGTACTTC. Translating gives CSAPPIISTSGTTYEQYF. V and J are TRBV20-1 and TRBJ2-7; 11 bases are shared with TRBD2. CDR1 and CDR2 from the germline V gene are DFQATT and SNEGSKA (reference sequence). The CDR3 consists of 18 residues. V shed 5 bases and J 2 bases; nucleotides not matched to a gene: 17.

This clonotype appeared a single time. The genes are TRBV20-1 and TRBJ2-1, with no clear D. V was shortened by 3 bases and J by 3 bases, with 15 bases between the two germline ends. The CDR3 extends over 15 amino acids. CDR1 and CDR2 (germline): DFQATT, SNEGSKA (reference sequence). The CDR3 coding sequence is TGCAGTGCTAGGAGGCCCCTCGGTGACTACAATGAGCAGTTCTTC. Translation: CSARRPLGDYNEQFF.

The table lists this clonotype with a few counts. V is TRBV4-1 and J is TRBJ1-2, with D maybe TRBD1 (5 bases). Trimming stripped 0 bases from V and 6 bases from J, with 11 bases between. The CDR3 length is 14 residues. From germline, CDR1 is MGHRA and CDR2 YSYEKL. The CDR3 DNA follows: TGCGCCAGCAGCCAAGAGCAGGGTGTTGATGGCTACACCTTC. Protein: CASSQEQGVDGYTF.

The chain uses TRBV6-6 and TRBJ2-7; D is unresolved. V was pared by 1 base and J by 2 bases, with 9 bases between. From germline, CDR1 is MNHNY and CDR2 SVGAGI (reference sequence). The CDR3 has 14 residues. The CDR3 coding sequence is TGTGCCAGCAGTTACTTAGCAGATGCCTACGAGCAGTACTTC. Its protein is CASSYLADAYEQYF.

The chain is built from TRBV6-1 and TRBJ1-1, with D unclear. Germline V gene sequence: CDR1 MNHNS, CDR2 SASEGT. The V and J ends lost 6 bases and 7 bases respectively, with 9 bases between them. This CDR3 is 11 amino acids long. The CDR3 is CASRSLGEAFF. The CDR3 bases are TGTGCCAGCAGGTCTTTAGGTGAAGCTTTCTTT.

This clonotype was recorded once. Here the CDR3 DNA reads TGTGCCAGCAGCCAACGCCTAGGACAGGGGGCGAGTAATGAGCAGTTCTTC. Translation: CASSQRLGQGASNEQFF. The genes are TRBV7-7 and TRBJ2-1, with 11 bases matching TRBD1. V was pared by 5 bases and J by 7 bases, with 13 bases of the junction left unmatched. The V gene's germline CDR1 is SSHAT and CDR2 FNYEAQ (reference sequence). The CDR3 is 17 amino acids.

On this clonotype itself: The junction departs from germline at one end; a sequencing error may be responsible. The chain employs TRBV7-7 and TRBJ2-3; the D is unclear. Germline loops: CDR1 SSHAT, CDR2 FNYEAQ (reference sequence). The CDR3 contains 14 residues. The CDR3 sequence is CASSQTMGADTQYF. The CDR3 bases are TGTGCTAGCAGCCAAACAATGGGCGCAGATACGCAGTATTTT.

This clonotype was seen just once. CDR3 coding DNA: TGTGCCAGCAGTTGGGCTAGCGGGGCGGCCTACGAGCAGTACTTC. It translates to CASSWASGAAYEQYF. The chain is built from TRBV28 and TRBJ2-7; 9 bases agree with TRBD2. Germline CDR1 is MDHEN and CDR2 is SYDVKM. With V trimmed by 4 bases and J by 2 bases, 6 bases remained unmatched. The CDR3 spans 15 residues.

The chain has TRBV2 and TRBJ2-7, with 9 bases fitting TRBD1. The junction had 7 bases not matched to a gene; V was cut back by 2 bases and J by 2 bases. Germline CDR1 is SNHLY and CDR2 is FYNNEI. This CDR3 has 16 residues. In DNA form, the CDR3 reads TGTGCCAGCAGTGAAAATTTTGGGACAGGGCCCTACGAGCAGTACTTC. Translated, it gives CASSENFGTGPYEQYF.

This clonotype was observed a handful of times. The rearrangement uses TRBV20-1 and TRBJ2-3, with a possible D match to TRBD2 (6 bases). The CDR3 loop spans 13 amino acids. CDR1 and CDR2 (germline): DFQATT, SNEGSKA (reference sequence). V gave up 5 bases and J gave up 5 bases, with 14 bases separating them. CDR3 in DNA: TGCAGTGCTGCCCAAAGCGGGCTAGATACGCAGTATTTT. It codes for CSAAQSGLDTQYF.

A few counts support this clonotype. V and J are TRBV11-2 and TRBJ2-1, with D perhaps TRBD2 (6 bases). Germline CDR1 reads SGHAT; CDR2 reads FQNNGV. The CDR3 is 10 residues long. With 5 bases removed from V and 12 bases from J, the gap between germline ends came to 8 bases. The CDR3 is CASSAGPQFF. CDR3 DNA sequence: TGTGCCAGCAGCGCGGGACCGCAGTTCTTC.

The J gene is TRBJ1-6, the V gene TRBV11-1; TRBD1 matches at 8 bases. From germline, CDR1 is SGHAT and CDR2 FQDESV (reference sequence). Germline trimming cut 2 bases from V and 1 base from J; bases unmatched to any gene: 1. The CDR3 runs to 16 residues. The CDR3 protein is CASSLTGGSYNSPLHF. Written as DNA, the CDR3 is TGTGCCAGCAGCTTAACAGGGGGATCCTATAATTCACCCCTCCACTTT.

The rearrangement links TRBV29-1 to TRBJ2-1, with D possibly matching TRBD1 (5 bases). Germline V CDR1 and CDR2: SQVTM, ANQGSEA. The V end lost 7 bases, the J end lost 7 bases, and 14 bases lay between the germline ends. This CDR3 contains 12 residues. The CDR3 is CSADPGMNEQFF. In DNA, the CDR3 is TGCAGCGCCGACCCAGGGATGAATGAGCAGTTCTTC.

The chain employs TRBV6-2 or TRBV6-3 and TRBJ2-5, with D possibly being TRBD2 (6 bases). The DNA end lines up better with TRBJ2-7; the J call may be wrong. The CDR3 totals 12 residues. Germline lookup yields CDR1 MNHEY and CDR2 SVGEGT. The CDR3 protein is CASISGGNEQYF. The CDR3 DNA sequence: TGTGCCAGCATCTCCGGGGGTAACGAGCAGTACTTC.

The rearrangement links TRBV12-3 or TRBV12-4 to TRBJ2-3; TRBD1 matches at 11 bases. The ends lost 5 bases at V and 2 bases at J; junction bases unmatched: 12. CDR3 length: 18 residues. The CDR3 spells CASSQLYRTGGFTDTQYF. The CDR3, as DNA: TGTGCCAGCAGTCAACTTTACCGGACAGGGGGCTTCACAGATACGCAGTATTTT.